Listed here are 7 T cell receptor beta chains from one sample, sequenced in a study of human T cells and chemical hapten exposure. Documented time point: healthy volunteer bleed at 2 weeks. The starting material, unfractionated whole blood, was used for total RNA extraction. A single record per CDR3 protein comes from TCRdb applying MiXCR to the RACE reads. The table includes roughly 130,000 distinct CDR3 sequences, roughly 9.5% detected once. The sample comprised whole blood. The receptors stem from a male donor in good health. Some clones in this sample may be carry-over from other donors' samples.

The chain couples TRBV12-3 or TRBV12-4 to TRBJ2-1, with D possibly matching TRBD1 (5 bases). Trimming took 7 bases from V and 4 from J, leaving 17 bases between them. The CDR3 covers 15 residues. The CDR3 nucleotides are TGTGCCAGCACCACGTCACCAGGGTATTACAATGAGCAGTTCTTC. Amino acids: CASTTSPGYYNEQFF.

There are many counts of this clonotype. The rearrangement links TRBV12-3 or TRBV12-4 to TRBJ2-7; unclear D gene. The CDR3 is 11 residues long. The V and J ends lost 6 bases and 0 bases respectively, with 3 bases between them. The DNA of the CDR3 is TGTGCCAGCAGGAGCTCCTACGAGCAGTACTTC. It specifies CASRSSYEQYF.

The V gene is TRBV20-1, the J gene TRBJ2-1; D remains unclear. Germline CDR1 and CDR2: DFQATT and SNEGSKA (reference sequence). Between the trimmed V and J ends, which lost 2 bases and 4 bases, there was a span of 15 bases. The CDR3 is 15 residues long. CDR3: CSARPLVVRYNEQFF. DNA of the CDR3: TGCAGTGCTAGACCTCTCGTCGTCAGGTACAATGAGCAGTTCTTC.

A few counts support this clonotype. The V call is TRBV5-6, the J call TRBJ1-5; D call uncertain. The CDR3 sequence is 14 residues long. CDR1 and CDR2 from the germline V gene are SGHDT and YYEEEE. V was clipped by 0 bases and J by 3 bases, with 7 bases between them. The CDR3 nucleotides read TGTGCCAGCAGCTTGGGACATTACAATCAGCCCCAGCATTTT. Translating gives CASSLGHYNQPQHF.

J is TRBJ1-2 and V is TRBV2; 10 nucleotides line up with TRBD1. The CDR3 runs to 13 residues. The V gene's germline CDR1 is SNHLY and CDR2 FYNNEI. Trimming at V came to 7 bases and at J to 5 bases, leaving 4 bases not matched to a gene. The CDR3 DNA reads as TGTGCCAGCAAGGGACAGGGGAATTATGGCTACACCTTC. It yields the protein CASKGQGNYGYTF.

This clonotype was recorded a few times. The chain links TRBV12-3 or TRBV12-4 to TRBJ2-7; 8 bases fit TRBD1. The V segment lost 4 bases and the J segment 0 bases; nucleotides outside the gene matches: 11. CDR3 length: 17 residues. The CDR3 is CASSSSGRDRTSYEQYF. DNA for the CDR3: TGTGCCAGCAGTTCCTCCGGAAGGGACAGGACCTCCTACGAGCAGTACTTC.

This clonotype was seen at least ten times. The chain has TRBV20-1 and TRBJ2-1, with TRBD2 as a possible D gene (6 bases). The germline CDR1 and CDR2 sequences are DFQATT and SNEGSKA (reference sequence). The CDR3 extends over 15 amino acids. The V gene lost 0 bases and the J gene lost 4 bases, with 13 bases spanning the gap. CDR3 sequence (DNA): TGCAGTGCTAGAGATAAAAGCGGGTGGTACAATGAGCAGTTCTTC. It specifies CSARDKSGWYNEQFF.